The rows below give T cell receptor beta chains drawn from one sample of a study of blood T cell repertoires in COVID-19. Produced via immunoSEQ multiplex PCR; TCRdb's table is partial and in-frame only. The sample has approximately 150,000 clones; roughly 80% are singletons. The specimen was peripheral blood. These receptors were obtained from a man between 65 and 85 years old who had recovered from COVID-19. CDR3s include the opening cysteine and the closing phenylalanine or tryptophan. Fields, in order: V gene, J gene, D gene, clone size, CDR3 DNA, CDR3 protein. A D gene is named only where the DNA matches it firmly. Part of the rows lack a size; the others show once, few, many or a class for expanded clones.

v_call: TRBV30; j_call: TRBJ2-2; d_call: TRBD2; clone_size: once; cdr3_nt: TGTGCCTGGAGTAAAGGACTAGCGGGAGCTACGAACACCGGGGAGCTGTTTTTT; cdr3_aa: CAWSKGLAGATNTGELFF
v_call: TRBV6-1; j_call: TRBJ1-3; d_call: NA; clone_size: few; cdr3_nt: TGTGCCAGCAGTGAGTCCCAGGGATCTGGAAACACCATATATTTT; cdr3_aa: CASSESQGSGNTIYF
v_call: TRBV15; j_call: TRBJ2-1; d_call: TRBD2; clone_size: many; cdr3_nt: TGTGCCACCAGCAGAGGGACTAGCCACAATGAGCAGTTCTTC; cdr3_aa: CATSRGTSHNEQFF
v_call: TRBV4-1; j_call: TRBJ2-7; d_call: NA; clone_size: NA; cdr3_nt: TGCGCCAGCAGCCAAGAGGGGCTAGCGTCAAACTACGAGCAGTACTTC; cdr3_aa: CASSQEGLASNYEQYF
v_call: TRBV5-4; j_call: TRBJ2-3; d_call: NA; clone_size: NA; cdr3_nt: TGTGCCAGCAGCTTGGAAGGGGTGGGCACAGATACGCAGTATTTT; cdr3_aa: CASSLEGVGTDTQYF
v_call: TRBV10-2; j_call: TRBJ2-3; d_call: TRBD1; clone_size: NA; cdr3_nt: TGCGCCAGCAAACGAGGACAGGGCGGCACAGATACGCAGTATTTT; cdr3_aa: CASKRGQGGTDTQYF
v_call: TRBV7-9; j_call: TRBJ2-1; d_call: NA; clone_size: NA; cdr3_nt: TGTGCCAGCAGCTCCCCTAGGGCCAAACCGGGGAATGAGCAGTTCTTC; cdr3_aa: CASSSPRAKPGNEQFF
v_call: TRBV7-9; j_call: TRBJ2-2; d_call: TRBD1; clone_size: NA; cdr3_nt: TGTGCCAGCAGCCAGGGGGCGAACACCGGGGAGCTGTTTTTT; cdr3_aa: CASSQGANTGELFF
v_call: TRBV6-5; j_call: TRBJ2-7; d_call: TRBD1; clone_size: NA; cdr3_nt: TGTGCCAGCAGGGGGACAGGGGGCAAAGAATACGAGCAGTACTTC; cdr3_aa: CASRGTGGKEYEQYF
v_call: TRBV19; j_call: TRBJ2-3; d_call: TRBD1; clone_size: NA; cdr3_nt: TGTGCCAGTAGTAACCAACAGGGGGCTTTCACAGATACGCAGTATTTT; cdr3_aa: CASSNQQGAFTDTQYF
v_call: TRBV7-2; j_call: TRBJ2-7; d_call: TRBD2; clone_size: few; cdr3_nt: TGTGCCAGCAGCGAAACTAGCGGGAGTATGGGCGAGCAGTACTTC; cdr3_aa: CASSETSGSMGEQYF